This T cell receptor beta chain was found in a study of T cell responses to AZD1222 COVID-19 vaccine. The study, taken as a whole, reports: Nearly half of the spike-specific TCRs reportedly recognize variant regions that carry no mutations. Donors skewed white British and female; clonal diversity was possibly underestimated. Regions 160-218 and 743-854 held dominance among vaccine-associated CD4 TCRs, which spanned spike.

This table comes from immunoSEQ multiplex PCR, and its TCRdb copy is limited to in-frame clones, with some not included. The sample yields about 150,000 clones, less than 95% seen once. Germline assignment: CDR1 MDHEN and CDR2 SYDVKM. The length of the CDR3 is 15 residues. V was cut by 4 bases and J by 9 bases, with 21 bases left in between. With respect to this clone: Its antigen is still unknown.

Sequencing used peripheral blood, obtained on day 0 of AZD1222 vaccination. The sequence was collected from an adult in good health. The rearrangement joins TRBV28 to TRBJ1-1, with D hard to call. The DNA of the CDR3 is TGTGCCAGCAGTTCCTCTCCAGTGCCAACAGATAAAGCTTTCTTT. Protein: CASSSSPVPTDKAFF.